This T cell receptor beta chain originates from a study of cytomegalovirus exposure and HLA in healthy donors. Study in general: Previous work identified 117 million unique TCR beta sequences from about 179 million T cells.

Regarding this clone: The antigen is not known.

PCR was performed using 60 Vbeta and 13 Jbeta primers. Some clones are missing from TCRdb's copy, which holds only in-frame ones; the method was immunoSEQ multiplex PCR. The table records more than 85,000 clones, 60% to 80% of them present only once. Findings and limits, study-wide: In vitro testing confirmed a few CMV-associated chains as specific for CMV antigens. CMV serostatus alone was available as immune exposure information.

Sequenced input: PBMCs. The TCR comes from a woman between 18 and 30 years old in good health and CMV-seropositive.

The CDR3 DNA sequence: TGCGCCAGCGGTAGCGGGCGGAACACCGGGGAGCTGTTTTTT. Translating it yields CASGSGRNTGELFF. V gene TRBV5-1 combines with J gene TRBJ2-2; TRBD2 agrees at 7 bases. This CDR3 has 14 amino acids. Germline CDR1 reads SGHRS; CDR2 reads YFSETQ. The V gene end was trimmed by 7 bases and the J gene end by 1 base; junction bases not matched to a gene: 4.